Listed here are 22 T cell receptor beta chains from one sample, sequenced in a study of T cell clusters in autoimmune cytopenias. Multiplex touch-down PCR amplified TRB using TRB-A and TRB-B pools in one tube. TCRdb re-called the multiplex PCR reads; every CDR3 protein appears as one record, without DNA. This sample's clone table lists around 7,200 distinct CDR3 sequences. TRB was amplified from about 260 ng of peripheral blood genomic DNA per sample. The data were also submitted as part of a second study, on T cell repertoires in aging, cancer and after chemotherapy.

Sequences were obtained from peripheral blood. All receptors come from a human donor in good health.

The chain is built from TRBV10-3 and TRBJ2-3. Germline CDR1 ENHRY, CDR2 SYGVKD. CDR3 size: 14 residues. The CDR3 loop reads CAISELANTDTQYF.

The V call is TRBV10-3, the J call TRBJ2-3; TCRdb returns TRBD2, unconfirmable since there is no DNA. The length of the CDR3 is 17 residues. The germline V gene has CDR1 ENHRY and CDR2 SYGVKD. This CDR3 reads CAISESEGWDSTDTQYF.

J is TRBJ2-6 and V is TRBV6-5. CDR3 length equals 18 residues. Germline V gene data show CDR1 as MNHEY and CDR2 as SVGAGI. The CDR3 is CASKLRRPYLSGANVLTF.

Judged by frequency, this clonotype is medium-sized (0.01 to 0.1%). The chain joins TRBV5-1 to TRBJ2-6. The germline gives CDR1 SGHRS, CDR2 YFSETQ. The CDR3 has 15 amino acids. The CDR3 here is CASSLAGTGANVLTF. Drawing the rest from reference TRBV5-1 and TRBJ2-6, the complete variable domain is KAGVTQTPRYLIKTRGQQVTLSCSPISGHRSVSWYQQTPGQGLQFLFEYFSETQRNKGNFPGRFSGRQFSNSRSEMNVSTLELGDSALYLCASSLAGTGANVLTFGAGSRLTVL.

This clonotype shows up as medium-sized by frequency. The chain is built from TRBV30 and TRBJ2-3; TCRdb selects TRBD2, and the lack of DNA leaves this call unchecked. Germline CDR1 and CDR2: GTSNPN and SVGIG (reference sequence). This CDR3 is built from 15 residues. The CDR3 sequence is CAWSVGLAGTDTQYF.

The chain links TRBV6-5 to TRBJ2-1; TCRdb proposes TRBD2, but this gene call is untestable without DNA. Germline assignment: CDR1 MNHEY and CDR2 SVGAGI. The CDR3 has 17 residues. The CDR3 is CASSRTSGGPLGNEQFF.

V and J are TRBV29-1 and TRBJ2-1; checking the TCRdb D call of TRBD1 is not possible without DNA. Germline V gene data show CDR1 as SQVTM and CDR2 as ANQGSEA. The CDR3 loop spans 16 amino acids. The CDR3 loop is CSVEEGGGQGIDEQFF.

V usage is TRBV13 and J usage is TRBJ2-5; TCRdb returns TRBD1, unconfirmable since there is no DNA. This CDR3 is 17 amino acids long. Germline V gene data show CDR1 as PRHDT and CDR2 as FYEKMQ (reference sequence). CDR3 protein: CASSPRKGGYLQETQYF.

The CDR3 sequence is CASTFEGLADTQYF. V is TRBV7-9 and J is TRBJ2-3; TCRdb designates TRBD2, a call that cannot be tested without DNA. CDR1 is SEHNR, CDR2 FQNEAQ, per germline (reference sequence). This CDR3 has 14 amino acids.

CDR3 protein: CASSEPREQYF. The chain recombines TRBV6-1 with TRBJ2-7. Germline CDR1 and CDR2: MNHNS and SASEGT. The CDR3 covers 11 residues.

This clonotype is identified as medium-sized from frequency. The rearrangement links TRBV6-5 to TRBJ2-5; absent DNA, TCRdb's TRBD1 call cannot be checked. The CDR3 extends over 14 amino acids. CDR1 and CDR2 from the germline V gene are MNHEY and SVGAGI. The CDR3: CASSYGLSGETQYF.

Frequency places this clonotype as medium-sized. V usage is TRBV29-1 and J usage is TRBJ2-7; TCRdb designates TRBD2, a call that cannot be tested without DNA. The CDR3 sequence is 14 residues long. Germline CDR1 and CDR2: SQVTM and ANQGSEA. The CDR3 spells CSVGRSGTHYEQYF.

The V call is TRBV30, the J call TRBJ1-1; the D gene TCRdb calls, TRBD1, cannot be checked with no DNA. Germline V gene lookup returns CDR1 GTSNPN and CDR2 SVGIG (reference sequence). This CDR3 spans 13 amino acids. The CDR3 loop reads CAWTGGWSTEAFF. The full variable domain, completed using reference TRBV30 and TRBJ1-1, is SQTIHQWPATLVQPVGSPLSLECTVEGTSNPNLYWYRQAAGRGLQLLFYSVGIGQISSEVPQNLSASRPQDRQFILSSKKLLLSDSGFYLCAWTGGWSTEAFFGQGTRLTVV.

The chain has TRBV11-1 and TRBJ2-1; TCRdb's assignment of TRBD1 cannot be checked, as there is no DNA. This CDR3 spans 15 amino acids. The V gene's germline CDR1 is SGHAT and CDR2 FQDESV (reference sequence). CDR3 protein: CASRLTGSPQSEQFF.

This CDR3 is CASSYWQGAGGYTF. The rearrangement joins TRBV6-5 to TRBJ1-2; TCRdb names TRBD1, which stays unverified in the absence of DNA. This CDR3 spans 14 amino acids. The germline V gene has CDR1 MNHEY and CDR2 SVGAGI.

This clonotype is called medium-sized (0.01 to 0.1%) based on its frequency. The chain uses TRBV5-5 and TRBJ1-1. Germline V gene data show CDR1 as SGHKS and CDR2 as YYEKEE (reference sequence). The CDR3 contains 11 residues. CDR3 in amino acids: CASSLNTEAFF.

The rearrangement uses TRBV18 and TRBJ1-5. CDR1 is KGHSH and CDR2 is LQKENI in the germline V gene. This CDR3 contains 16 residues. The CDR3 loop is CASSPGGVYSNQPQHF.

The chain links TRBV12-3 or TRBV12-4 to TRBJ2-7. The CDR3 has 12 amino acids. The CDR3: CASRRESYEQYF.

The chain combines TRBV6-5 with TRBJ2-7; TCRdb picks TRBD1, but there is no DNA to check that call. CDR3 length equals 12 residues. Per germline, CDR1 MNHEY and CDR2 SVGAGI. CDR3 region: CASSSRVGEQYF.

The chain combines TRBV7-9 with TRBJ2-2. The germline V gene encodes CDR1 SEHNR and CDR2 FQNEAQ (reference sequence). The CDR3 extends over 13 amino acids. The CDR3 here is CASSPLGTGELFF.

Judged by frequency, this clonotype is large. The rearrangement joins TRBV29-1 to TRBJ2-5; TCRdb outputs TRBD2, but without DNA this stays unchecked. The length of the CDR3 is 13 residues. In germline, CDR1 is SQVTM, CDR2 ANQGSEA. This chain's CDR3 is CSVDTSGGETQYF.

The chain couples TRBV6-5 to TRBJ2-3; TCRdb designates TRBD2, a call that cannot be tested without DNA. The CDR3 has 17 residues. Germline CDR1 reads MNHEY; CDR2 reads SVGAGI. The CDR3 sequence: CASSSQARGGGTDTQYF.